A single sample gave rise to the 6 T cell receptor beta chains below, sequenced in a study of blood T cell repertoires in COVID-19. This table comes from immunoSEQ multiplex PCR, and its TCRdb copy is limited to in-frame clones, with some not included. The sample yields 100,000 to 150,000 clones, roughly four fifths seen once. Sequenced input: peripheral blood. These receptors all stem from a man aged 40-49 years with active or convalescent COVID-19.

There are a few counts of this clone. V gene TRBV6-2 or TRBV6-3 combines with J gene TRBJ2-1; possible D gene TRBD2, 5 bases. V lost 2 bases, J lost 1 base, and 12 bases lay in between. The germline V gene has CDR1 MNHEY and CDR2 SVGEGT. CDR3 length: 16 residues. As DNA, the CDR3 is TGTGCCAGCAGTTACCTCCGGGGTCTTTCCTACAATGAGCAGTTCTTC. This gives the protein CASSYLRGLSYNEQFF.

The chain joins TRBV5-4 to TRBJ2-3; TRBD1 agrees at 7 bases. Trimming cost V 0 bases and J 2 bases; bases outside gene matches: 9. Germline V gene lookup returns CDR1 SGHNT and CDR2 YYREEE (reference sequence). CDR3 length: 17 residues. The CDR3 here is CASSLGMDRSNTDTQYF. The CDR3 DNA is TGTGCCAGCAGCTTGGGGATGGACAGGTCGAACACAGATACGCAGTATTTT.

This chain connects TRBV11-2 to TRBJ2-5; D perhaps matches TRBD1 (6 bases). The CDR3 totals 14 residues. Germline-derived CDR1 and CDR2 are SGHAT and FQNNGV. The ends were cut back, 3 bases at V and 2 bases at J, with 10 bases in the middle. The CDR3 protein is CASSFTGPQETQYF. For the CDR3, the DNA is TGTGCCAGCAGCTTCACAGGGCCACAAGAGACCCAGTACTTC. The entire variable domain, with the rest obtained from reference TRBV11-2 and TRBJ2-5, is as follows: EAGVAQSPRYKIIEKRQSVAFWCNPISGHATLYWYQQILGQGPKLLIQFQNNGVVDDSQLPKDRFSAERLKGVDSTLKIQPAKLEDSAVYLCASSFTGPQETQYFGPGTRLLVL.

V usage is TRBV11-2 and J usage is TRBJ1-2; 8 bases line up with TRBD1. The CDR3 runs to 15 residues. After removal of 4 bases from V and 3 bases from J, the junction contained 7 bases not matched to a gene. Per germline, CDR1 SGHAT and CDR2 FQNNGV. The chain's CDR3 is CASSSSPGGDYGYTF. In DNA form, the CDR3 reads TGTGCCAGCAGCTCTTCCCCAGGGGGCGACTATGGCTACACCTTC.

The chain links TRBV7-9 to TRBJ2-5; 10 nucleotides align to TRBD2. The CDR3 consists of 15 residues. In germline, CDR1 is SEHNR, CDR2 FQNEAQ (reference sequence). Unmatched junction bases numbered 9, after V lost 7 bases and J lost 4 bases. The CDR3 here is CASIRSGGAGETQYF. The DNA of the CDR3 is TGTGCCAGCATAAGGAGCGGGGGGGCCGGAGAGACCCAGTACTTC.

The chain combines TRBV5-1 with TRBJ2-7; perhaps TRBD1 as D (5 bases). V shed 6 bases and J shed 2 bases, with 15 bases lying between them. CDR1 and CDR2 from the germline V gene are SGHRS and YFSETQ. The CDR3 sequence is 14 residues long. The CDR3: CASNPGNRAYEQYF. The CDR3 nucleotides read TGCGCCAGCAACCCAGGGAACCGAGCCTACGAGCAGTACTTC. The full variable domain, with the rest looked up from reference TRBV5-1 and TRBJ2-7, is KAGVTQTPRYLIKTRGQQVTLSCSPISGHRSVSWYQQTPGQGLQFLFEYFSETQRNKGNFPGRFSGRQFSNSRSEMNVSTLELGDSALYLCASNPGNRAYEQYFGPGTRLTVT.